The next 18 T cell receptor beta chains were all read from a single sample in a study of breast tumors, draining lymph nodes, adjacent tissues. TCRdb re-called the multiplex PCR reads through MiXCR, storing one row per CDR3 protein. The table includes around 150,000 distinct CDR3 sequences, approximately 30% detected once. Axillary draining lymph nodes of breast cancer patients supplied the node samples. The sequenced sample was axillary lymph node tissue. The receptors stem from a female donor with breast cancer. Some clones in this sample may be carry-over from other donors' samples.

This clonotype was counted ten times or more. The rearrangement uses TRBV20-1 and TRBJ2-7; D possibly matches TRBD1 or TRBD2 (6 bases each). CDR1 is DFQATT and CDR2 is SNEGSKA in the germline V gene (reference sequence). The CDR3 spans 17 residues. Trimming removed 0 bases at V and 3 bases at J, with 21 bases between. The CDR3 region is CSARDPPGVGGGYEQYF. As DNA, the CDR3 is TGCAGTGCTAGAGATCCCCCGGGTGTTGGAGGGGGCTACGAGCAGTACTTC.

This clonotype was picked up many times. This chain joins TRBV4-3 and TRBJ2-3; 11 bases align to TRBD2. Germline assignment: CDR1 LGHNA and CDR2 YSLEER. The length of the CDR3 is 17 residues. Trimming cost V 6 bases and J 0 bases; bases outside gene matches: 8. CDR3 sequence (DNA): TGCGCCAGCAGTCAATTAGCGGGGGGGCTGAGCACAGATACGCAGTATTTT. Protein sequence: CASSQLAGGLSTDTQYF.

The chain recombines TRBV18 with TRBJ1-2; D remains unclear. V was trimmed by 2 bases and J by 1 base, leaving 17 bases between them. The CDR3 spans 17 residues. Germline-derived CDR1 and CDR2 are KGHSH and LQKENI. The DNA for the CDR3 is TGTGCCAGCTCACCATCCTCGGCCGGCGTGGATAACTATGGCTACACCTTC. Its protein product is CASSPSSAGVDNYGYTF. Full variable domain (rest looked up from reference TRBV18 and TRBJ1-2): NAGVMQNPRHLVRRRGQEARLRCSPMKGHSHVYWYRQLPEEGLKFMVYLQKENIIDESGMPKERFSAEFPKEGPSILRIQQVVRGDSAAYFCASSPSSAGVDNYGYTFGSGTRLTVV.

This chain connects TRBV5-1 to TRBJ2-5; possibly TRBD2 for D (6 bases). V lost 0 bases and J 5 bases, leaving 14 bases between the germline ends. The CDR3 is 15 residues long. Germline V gene lookup returns CDR1 SGHRS and CDR2 YFSETQ. CDR3: CASSLGGGSHETQYF. The DNA for the CDR3 is TGCGCCAGCAGCTTGGGAGGAGGGAGCCACGAGACCCAGTACTTC.

This clonotype has ten or more counts. CDR3 bases: TGTGCCAGCTCACCATCTCTTAGCGGGGGGGCTAATGAGCAGTTCTTC. Protein: CASSPSLSGGANEQFF. The chain joins TRBV18 to TRBJ2-1; 11 bases are a match to TRBD2. The germline CDR1 and CDR2 sequences are KGHSH and LQKENI. Losses at the gene ends were 2 bases for V and 7 bases for J; bases not matched to a gene: 7. This CDR3 is built from 16 residues.

Comment on this clonotype: Because the CDR3 is missing its conserved closing phenylalanine or tryptophan, this is likely a read error. The chain employs TRBV7-9 and TRBJ2-7; D remains unclear. V lost 2 bases, J lost 3 bases, and 8 bases lay in between. Germline CDR1 is SEHNR and CDR2 is FQNEAQ (reference sequence). CDR3 length: 13 amino acids. CDR3 sequence reads: CASSLTGGYEQYA. Written as DNA, the CDR3 is TGTGCCAGCAGCTTAACCGGCGGCTACGAGCAGTACGCC.

This clonotype appeared many times. The DNA for the CDR3 is TGTGCCAGCAGTTTCGGGGGGGTGGGGCGAAATTCACCCCTCCACTTT. Its translation: CASSFGGVGRNSPLHF. The chain couples TRBV12-3 or TRBV12-4 to TRBJ1-6, with a weak D call TRBD1 (5 bases). This CDR3 comprises 16 residues. With 3 bases removed from V and 7 bases from J, the gap between germline ends came to 16 bases.

This clonotype was counted at least ten times. The CDR3 DNA reads TGTGCCAGCAGTGTGTCGCAGGGGGGCGGTGGTGAAAAACTGTTTTTT. As protein: CASSVSQGGGGEKLFF. V is TRBV6-1 and J is TRBJ1-4, with 7 bases lining up with TRBD1. The CDR3 has 16 residues. V lost 4 bases and J lost 7; bases outside the gene matches: 12. Germline CDR1 and CDR2: MNHNS and SASEGT.

This clonotype was counted many times. This may arise from a read error, as a much more abundant clone is one base away. The CDR3 nucleotides read TGTGCCAGCAGTTTCCAGCGATGGGAGGCAGATACGCAGTATTTT. Amino acids: CASSFQRWEADTQYF. The gene calls are TRBV12-3 or TRBV12-4 and TRBJ2-3; D is perhaps TRBD2 (6 bases). V was shortened by 3 bases and J by 4 bases, with 14 bases between the two germline ends. The CDR3 is 15 residues long.

Points on this clonotype: This clone may be a read error of a much larger clone one base away. The chain uses TRBV9 and TRBJ2-1; D remains unclear. Germline V gene lookup returns CDR1 SGDLS and CDR2 YYNGEE. The CDR3 runs 14 residues. Here the CDR3 DNA reads TGTGCCAGCAGCAGAACGACGGCGGCGAATGAGCAGTCCTTC. Protein product: CASSRTTAANEQSF.

The chain is built from TRBV12-3 or TRBV12-4 and TRBJ2-7; 11 bases are shared with TRBD2. The CDR3 is made up of 15 amino acids. V trimming: 4 bases; J trimming: 3 bases; junction bases outside the gene matches: 5. The CDR3 nucleotides are TGTGCCAGCAGTTGGCTAGCGGGAGGTGTCTACGAGCAGTACTTC. Translating it yields CASSWLAGGVYEQYF.

The chain carries TRBV3-1 and TRBJ1-5; D unresolved. Between the trimmed V and J ends, which lost 3 bases and 11 bases, there was a span of 17 bases. Germline V CDR1 and CDR2: LGHDT, YNNKEL (reference sequence). There are 14 residues in the CDR3. CDR3 sequence reads: CASSHGPTQETQHF. CDR3 DNA: TGTGCCAGCAGCCATGGACCAACACAAGAGACCCAGCATTTT.

This clonotype has at least ten counts. A read error may explain this, as a much larger clone is one base away. The chain carries TRBV6-5 and TRBJ1-6; TRBD1 is a possible D gene (5 bases). The CDR3 is 15 amino acids. Trimming left V 5 bases short and J 7 bases short, with 15 bases between. The V gene's germline CDR1 is MNHEY and CDR2 SVGAGI. The CDR3 sequence: CASSHLRQGNSPLHF. The CDR3 DNA reads as TGTGCCAGCAGTCACTTAAGGCAGGGAAATTCACCCCTCCACTTT.

The CDR3 here is CAWSDPGANVLTF. DNA for the CDR3: TGTGCCTGGAGCGACCCGGGGGCCAACGTCCTGACTTTC. This chain uses TRBV30 with TRBJ2-6, with D hard to call. The V end was cut by 3 bases, the J end by 4 bases, with 7 bases between. The CDR3 has 13 residues. Germline V gene data show CDR1 as GTSNPN and CDR2 as SVGIG (reference sequence).

The chain has TRBV7-3 and TRBJ2-3; D unclear. The V and J ends lost 2 bases and 11 bases respectively, with 20 bases between them. The CDR3 is 15 residues long. Germline assignment: CDR1 SGHTA and CDR2 FQGTGA. The CDR3 is CASSLRPDSYNEQYF. DNA for the CDR3: TGTGCCAGCAGCTTACGCCCGGATAGTTACAATGAGCAGTATTTT.

This clonotype was seen a few times. With a much larger clone just one base away, this may be a read error. The CDR3 DNA reads as TGTGCCAGCAGCTTGGAATACTTGACAGCTACTAGCACACATACGCAGTATTTT. It codes for CASSLEYLTATSTHTQYF. This chain uses TRBV7-2 with TRBJ2-3; perhaps TRBD2 as D (6 bases). The germline gives CDR1 SGHTA, CDR2 FQGNSA. This CDR3 is 18 amino acids long.

The chain recombines TRBV4-1 with TRBJ1-3; 10 positions match TRBD1. Germline assignment: CDR1 MGHRA and CDR2 YSYEKL. V was clipped by 4 bases and J by 4 bases; unmatched bases: 10. CDR3 length: 17 residues. Here the CDR3 reads CASSRNPGQGSGNTIYF. CDR3 nucleotides: TGCGCCAGCAGCCGGAACCCGGGACAGGGGTCCGGAAACACCATATATTTT.

This clonotype showed up many times. The chain has TRBV30 and TRBJ2-1; tentatively, D is TRBD1 or TRBD2 (5 bases each). Germline assignment: CDR1 GTSNPN and CDR2 SVGIG (reference sequence). The CDR3 covers 14 residues. V was clipped by 1 base and J by 0 bases, with 7 bases between them. The DNA for the CDR3 is TGTGCCTGGAGTGCCGGGACCTCCTACAATGAGCAGTTCTTC. Translated, it gives CAWSAGTSYNEQFF.